A selection of T cell receptor beta chains follows, all from one sample in a study of CD8 T cells in ankylosing spondylitis. TCRdb re-derived calls from the 5' RACE reads in MiXCR, one entry per CDR3 protein. In the table there are around 320,000 distinct CDR3 sequences, around 20% of which are singletons. The sequenced sample was blood, either unsorted or a sorted T cell fraction (not recorded which). All receptors come from a female donor with ankylosing spondylitis or in good health (not recorded which). Both conserved end residues are part of each CDR3. D genes are given only for firm matches. Not all rows give a size; the values are once, few, many and, for expanded clones, a class.

>TRBJ1-5|TRBV4-2|NA|NA
TGTGCCAGCAGTTCACATTTAGGCAACAATCAGCCCCAGCATTTT
CASSSHLGNNQPQHF
>TRBJ2-7|TRBV7-2|TRBD1|few
TGTGCCAGCAGCAAACAGGGGAGCGACATATCAGGGCAGTACTTC
CASSKQGSDISGQYF
>TRBJ1-5|TRBV18|NA|NA
TGTGCCAGCTCACCACCGGCAAATCAGCCCCAGCATTTT
CASSPPANQPQHF
>TRBJ2-6|TRBV15|NA|NA
TGTGCCACCAGCAGAAGGGATTCTGGGGCCAACGTCCTGACTTTC
CATSRRDSGANVLTF
>TRBJ1-2|TRBV10-3|TRBD1|many
TGTGCCATCAACGACAGGGACTATGGCTACACCTTC
CAINDRDYGYTF
>TRBJ2-1|TRBV29-1|TRBD2|NA
TGCAGCGTTGAAGATCGATCGGGGCTAGCGGTAAGCTACAATGAGCAGTTCTTC
CSVEDRSGLAVSYNEQFF
>TRBJ1-6|TRBV7-3|NA|NA
TGTGCCAGCAGCTTAGGGGGGATTGATAATTCACCCCTCCACTTT
CASSLGGIDNSPLHF
>TRBJ2-5|TRBV20-1|TRBD2|NA
TGCAGTGCTACCAGAGGGATTAGCGGGTACCAAGAGACCCAGTACTTC
CSATRGISGYQETQYF
>TRBJ2-2|TRBV7-3|NA|few
TGTGCCAGCAGTTTCACAGGAACCACCGGGGAGCTGTTTTTT
CASSFTGTTGELFF
>TRBJ2-1|TRBV2|NA|few
TGTGCCAGCAGTGAGGTGGATGAGCAGTTCTTC
CASSEVDEQFF
>TRBJ1-5|TRBV12-3/TRBV12-4|NA|many
TGTGCCAGCAGTTTAGAGAGCAATCAGCCCCAGCATTTT
CASSLESNQPQHF
>TRBJ2-3|TRBV18|NA|few
TGTGCCAGCTCACCACGAGTTCCCGGGACAGATACGCAGTATTTT
CASSPRVPGTDTQYF
>TRBJ2-4|TRBV7-2|NA|NA
TGTGCCAGCAGCTTATGGACAGACCCGAAAAACATTCAGTACTTC
CASSLWTDPKNIQYF
>TRBJ2-1|TRBV24-1|NA|NA
TGTGCCACCAGTGAGCCGAGGGGGCGGGAGAAGAATGAGCAGTTCTTC
CATSEPRGREKNEQFF
>TRBJ2-3|TRBV20-1|NA|few
TGCAGTGCCCCCGTCCTAGGGGCCACAGATACGCAGTATTTT
CSAPVLGATDTQYF
>TRBJ1-1|TRBV6-1|NA|few
TGTGCCAGCAGTGGGGGGGGCGCGAGCACTGAAGCTTTCTTT
CASSGGGASTEAFF
>TRBJ2-5|TRBV7-3|NA|NA
TGTGCCAGCAGCTCGGGACGTACTCAAGAGACCCAGTACTTC
CASSSGRTQETQYF
>TRBJ1-5|TRBV12-3/TRBV12-4|TRBD1|many
TGTGCCAGCAGTGGGACAGGGGCGCTGAGGCAGCCCCAGCATTTT
CASSGTGALRQPQHF
>TRBJ2-3|TRBV20-1|TRBD2|NA
TGCAGTGCTACGCGGGACTATACGGATACGCAGTATTTT
CSATRDYTDTQYF
>TRBJ2-7|TRBV10-3|NA|few
TGTGCCATCAGGAGGGATGCCTACGAGCAGTACTTC
CAIRRDAYEQYF
>TRBJ2-3|TRBV7-9|NA|NA
TGTGCCAGCAGCTTCTCGGGCGGAGATACGCAGTATTTT
CASSFSGGDTQYF
>TRBJ2-5|TRBV24-1|NA|NA
TGTGCCACCAGTGGTACTACAGGGGAGACCCAGTACTTC
CATSGTTGETQYF
>TRBJ2-3|TRBV18|NA|many
TGTGCCAGCTCACCACGGGAGGATACGCAGTATTTT
CASSPREDTQYF
>TRBJ1-3|TRBV7-9|NA|NA
TGTGCCAGCAGCTTCGACGGAACTGGAAACACCATATATTTT
CASSFDGTGNTIYF
>TRBJ2-1|TRBV14|NA|NA
TGTGCCAGCAGCCAAGCCAGGGGTACGCACAATGAGCAGTTCTTC
CASSQARGTHNEQFF
>TRBJ2-7|TRBV3-1|NA|NA
TGTGCCAGCAGCCAGCACAAAACTCGGCAGTACTTC
CASSQHKTRQYF
>TRBJ1-2|TRBV5-1|TRBD1|NA
TGCGCCAGCAGCTTGGCCGGGACAGGGGCGGATGGCTACACCTTC
CASSLAGTGADGYTF
>TRBJ1-6|TRBV9|NA|few
TGTGCCAGCCATAGGGGGGTGGGGAATTCACCCCTCCACTTT
CASHRGVGNSPLHF
>TRBJ2-3|TRBV14|NA|NA
TGTGCCAGCAGCCGCCAGAGTGGGGGATTCGCAGATACGCAGTATTTT
CASSRQSGGFADTQYF
>TRBJ1-5|TRBV20-1|NA|NA
TGCAGTGCTAGAGATCGAAGGGGCAATCAGCCCCAGCATTTT
CSARDRRGNQPQHF
>TRBJ1-4|TRBV7-6|NA|NA
TGTGCCAGCAGCTTAGCGGACAGAGTTAATGAAAAACTGTTTTTT
CASSLADRVNEKLFF
>TRBJ2-1|TRBV7-8|NA|few
TGTGCCAGCAGCTTACTACTGACCGGGACATTCTACAATGAGCAGTTCTTC
CASSLLLTGTFYNEQFF
>TRBJ1-6|TRBV20-1|TRBD1|many
TGCAGTGCTCCGGGACAGGGGGGGAAAAGCCCCTTGGACTTT
CSAPGQGGKSPLDF
>TRBJ2-7|TRBV28|NA|few
TGTGCCAGCGGAACAGTAGGGGCCCCCTACGAGCAGTACTTC
CASGTVGAPYEQYF
>TRBJ2-1|TRBV24-1|NA|NA
TGTGCCACCAGTGATTGGGGCTCGACCAATGAGCAGTTCTTC
CATSDWGSTNEQFF
>TRBJ2-1|TRBV12-3/TRBV12-4|TRBD2|many
TGTGCCAGCAGTTTGACTAGCGGGAGGGCAAATGAGCAGTTCTTC
CASSLTSGRANEQFF
>TRBJ1-1|TRBV7-2|TRBD1|many
TGTGCCAGCAGCTCCCAGGGGGGCAGGGAAACTGAAGCTTTCTTT
CASSSQGGRETEAFF
>TRBJ2-3|TRBV9|NA|few
TGTGCCAGCAGCACACAGCCCCGTGGGGGCACAGATACGCAGTATTTT
CASSTQPRGGTDTQYF
>TRBJ1-1|TRBV20-1|NA|many
TGCAGTGCCGGGGGGGGAATGAACACTGAAGCTTTCTTT
CSAGGGMNTEAFF
>TRBJ2-7|TRBV2|TRBD1|NA
TGTGCCAGCGAGGGGGCAAAACAATGGGTGGAACCTACGGAGCAGTACTTC
CASEGAKQWVEPTEQYF
>TRBJ2-1|TRBV7-6|TRBD2|NA
TGTGCCAGCAGCCTTCGGACTAGCGGAAATTACTACAATGAGCAGTTCTTC
CASSLRTSGNYYNEQFF
>TRBJ2-3|TRBV7-2|NA|NA
TGTGCCAGCAGCTTCGCCGGCGGGGGACAGCCGCAGTATTTT
CASSFAGGGQPQYF
>TRBJ2-1|TRBV21-1|NA|NA
TGTGCCAGCAGCCATCCATCTAGCGAGGGAGACAATGAGCAGTTCTTC
CASSHPSSEGDNEQFF
>TRBJ2-5|TRBV15|TRBD2|few
TGTGCCACCAGCGGGAGACTAGCGGGGGCCCAAGAGACCCAGTACTTC
CATSGRLAGAQETQYF
>TRBJ2-7|TRBV6-5|NA|NA
TGTGCCAGCAGTTACTCTGGGGGGGCTGGCGAGCAGTACTTC
CASSYSGGAGEQYF
>TRBJ2-5|TRBV25-1|TRBD2|many
TGTGCCAGCAGTGAGTTCCTCGGACTAGCGGACCAAGAGACCCAGTACTTC
CASSEFLGLADQETQYF
>TRBJ2-3|TRBV12-3/TRBV12-4|TRBD2|NA
TGTGCCAGCAGATGGTATAGCGGGAGGACAGATACGCAGTATTTT
CASRWYSGRTDTQYF
>TRBJ2-3|TRBV18|NA|few
TGTGCCAGCTCACCACCGACGATTGATACGCAGTATTTT
CASSPPTIDTQYF
>TRBJ1-1|TRBV6-5|NA|NA
TGTGCCAGCAGTTATGGGGGTTACTCTGAAGCTTTCTTT
CASSYGGYSEAFF
>TRBJ2-2|TRBV6-5|TRBD2|few
TGTGCCAGCAGTTACGGTAGCGGGAGACGGAACACCGGGGAGCTGTTTTTT
CASSYGSGRRNTGELFF
>TRBJ2-3|TRBV12-3/TRBV12-4|TRBD2|few
TGTGCCAGCAGCTCCGGGACTAGCGGGGTAGATACGCAGTATTTT
CASSSGTSGVDTQYF
>TRBJ2-7|TRBV10-2|NA|NA
TGCGCCAGCAGTGGGAGCGCACCGGGACTTTCCCCGTACGAGCAGTACTTC
CASSGSAPGLSPYEQYF
>TRBJ2-1|TRBV7-2|TRBD2|NA
TGTGCCAGCAGCTTAGTACCCAGACTAGCGGGAGGACATGAGCAGTTCTTC
CASSLVPRLAGGHEQFF
>TRBJ2-1|TRBV10-2|TRBD2|once
TGCGCCAGCAGAGGAGCGGGGGGCGACCGAGGGGAGCAGTTCTTC
CASRGAGGDRGEQFF
>TRBJ2-3|TRBV7-8|TRBD2|NA
TGTGCCAGCAGCTTAGCGCATCTAGCGGGACGCACAGATACGCAGTATTTT
CASSLAHLAGRTDTQYF
>TRBJ2-1|TRBV7-2|TRBD2|NA
TGTGCCAGCAGCCCGCTAGCGGGAATTGATGAGCAGTTCTTC
CASSPLAGIDEQFF
>TRBJ2-1|TRBV10-3|TRBD2|few
TGTGCCATCAGTGACTCACGACTAGCCGGGAACAATGAGCAGTTCTTC
CAISDSRLAGNNEQFF